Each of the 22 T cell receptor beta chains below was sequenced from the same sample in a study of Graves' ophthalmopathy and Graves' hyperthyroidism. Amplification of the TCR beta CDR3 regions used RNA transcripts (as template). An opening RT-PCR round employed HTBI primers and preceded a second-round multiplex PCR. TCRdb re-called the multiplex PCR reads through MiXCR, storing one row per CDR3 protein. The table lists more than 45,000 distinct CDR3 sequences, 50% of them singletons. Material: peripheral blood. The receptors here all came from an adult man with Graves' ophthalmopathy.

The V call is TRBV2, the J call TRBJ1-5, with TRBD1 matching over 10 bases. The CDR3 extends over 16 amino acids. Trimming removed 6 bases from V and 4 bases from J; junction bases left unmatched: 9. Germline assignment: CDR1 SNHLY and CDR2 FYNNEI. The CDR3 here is CASRTSGTGENQPQHF. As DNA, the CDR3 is TGTGCCAGCAGGACTAGCGGGACAGGGGAAAATCAGCCCCAGCATTTT.

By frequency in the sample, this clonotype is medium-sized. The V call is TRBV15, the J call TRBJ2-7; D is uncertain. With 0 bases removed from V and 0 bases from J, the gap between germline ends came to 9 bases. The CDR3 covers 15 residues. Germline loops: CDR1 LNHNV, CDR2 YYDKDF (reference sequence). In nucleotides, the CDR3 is TGTGCCACCAGCAGAGATGGCGGTAGCTCCTACGAGCAGTACTTC. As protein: CATSRDGGSSYEQYF.

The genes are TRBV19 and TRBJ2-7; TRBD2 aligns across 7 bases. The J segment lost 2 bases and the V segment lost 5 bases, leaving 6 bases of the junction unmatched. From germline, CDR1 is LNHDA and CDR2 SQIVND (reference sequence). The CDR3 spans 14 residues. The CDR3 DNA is TGTGCCAGTAGTTATGAGCGGGGAGCCTACGAGCAGTACTTC. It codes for CASSYERGAYEQYF.

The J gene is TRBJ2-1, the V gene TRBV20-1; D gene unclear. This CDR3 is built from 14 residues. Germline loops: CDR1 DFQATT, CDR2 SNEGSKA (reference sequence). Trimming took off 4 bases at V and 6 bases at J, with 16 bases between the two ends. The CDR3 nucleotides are TGCAGTGCTACCCTCCTCGGACCGTTCAATGAGCAGTTCTTC. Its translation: CSATLLGPFNEQFF.

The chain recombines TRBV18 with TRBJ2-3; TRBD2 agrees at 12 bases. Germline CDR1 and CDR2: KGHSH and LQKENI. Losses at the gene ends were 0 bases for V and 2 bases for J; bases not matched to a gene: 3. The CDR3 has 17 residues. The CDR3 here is CASSPPRTSGVTDTQYF. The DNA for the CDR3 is TGTGCCAGCTCACCACCCCGGACTAGCGGGGTCACAGATACGCAGTATTTT.

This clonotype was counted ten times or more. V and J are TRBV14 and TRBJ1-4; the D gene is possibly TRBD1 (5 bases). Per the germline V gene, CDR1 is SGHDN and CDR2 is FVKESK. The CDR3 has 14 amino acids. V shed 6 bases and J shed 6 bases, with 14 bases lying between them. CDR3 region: CASRRGRKDEKLFF. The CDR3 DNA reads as TGTGCCAGCAGGAGGGGAAGGAAAGATGAAAAACTGTTTTTT.

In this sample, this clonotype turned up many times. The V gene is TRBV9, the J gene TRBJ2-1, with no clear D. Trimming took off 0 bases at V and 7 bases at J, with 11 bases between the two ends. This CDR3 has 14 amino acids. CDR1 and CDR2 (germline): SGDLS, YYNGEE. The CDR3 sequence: CASSVGGLGNEQFF. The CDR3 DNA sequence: TGTGCCAGCAGCGTAGGTGGATTGGGAAATGAGCAGTTCTTC.

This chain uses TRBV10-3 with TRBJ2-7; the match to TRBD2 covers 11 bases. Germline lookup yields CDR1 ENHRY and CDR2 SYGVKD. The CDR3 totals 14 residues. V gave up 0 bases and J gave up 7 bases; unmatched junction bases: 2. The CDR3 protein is CAISESRLAGEQYF. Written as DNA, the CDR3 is TGTGCCATCAGTGAGTCGCGACTAGCGGGAGAGCAGTACTTC.

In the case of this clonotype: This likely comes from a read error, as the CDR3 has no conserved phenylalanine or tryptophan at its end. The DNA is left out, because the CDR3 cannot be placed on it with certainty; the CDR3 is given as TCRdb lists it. The CDR3 here is CASSLISI. The J gene is TRBJ2-1, the V gene TRBV12-3 or TRBV12-4. The CDR3 numbers 8 amino acids, ends counted.

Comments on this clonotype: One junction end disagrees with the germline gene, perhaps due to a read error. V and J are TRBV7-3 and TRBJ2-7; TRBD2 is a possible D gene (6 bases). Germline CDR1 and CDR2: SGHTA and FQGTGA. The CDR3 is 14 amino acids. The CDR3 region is CASSQGEASYEQYF. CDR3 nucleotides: TGCGCCAGCAGCCAAGGGGAGGCCTCCTACGAGCAGTACTTC.

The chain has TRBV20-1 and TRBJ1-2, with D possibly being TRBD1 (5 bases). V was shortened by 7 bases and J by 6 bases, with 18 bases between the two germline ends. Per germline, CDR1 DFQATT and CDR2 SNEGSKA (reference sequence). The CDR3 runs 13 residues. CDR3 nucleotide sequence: TGCAGTGTCCCGGGGAGGGGTAAGGATGGCTACACCTTC. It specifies CSVPGRGKDGYTF.

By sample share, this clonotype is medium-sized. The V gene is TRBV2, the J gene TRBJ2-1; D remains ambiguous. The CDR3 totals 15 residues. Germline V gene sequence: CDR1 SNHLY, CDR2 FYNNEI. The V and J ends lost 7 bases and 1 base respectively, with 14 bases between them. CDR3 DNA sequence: TGTGCCAGCATCCCTCAGGAACAGTCCTACAATGAGCAGTTCTTC. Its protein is CASIPQEQSYNEQFF.

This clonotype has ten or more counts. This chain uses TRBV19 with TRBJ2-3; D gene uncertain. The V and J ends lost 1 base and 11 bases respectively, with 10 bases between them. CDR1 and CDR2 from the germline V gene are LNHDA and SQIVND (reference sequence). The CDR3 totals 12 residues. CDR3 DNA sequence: TGTGCCAGTAGTATAGCCCCATTTGGGCAGTATTTT. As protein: CASSIAPFGQYF.

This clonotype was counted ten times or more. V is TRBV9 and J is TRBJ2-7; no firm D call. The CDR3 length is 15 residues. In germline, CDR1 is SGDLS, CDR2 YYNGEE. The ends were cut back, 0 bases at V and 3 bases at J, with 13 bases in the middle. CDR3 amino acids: CASSVDWQPYYEQYF. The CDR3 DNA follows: TGTGCCAGCAGCGTAGATTGGCAGCCTTACTACGAGCAGTACTTC.

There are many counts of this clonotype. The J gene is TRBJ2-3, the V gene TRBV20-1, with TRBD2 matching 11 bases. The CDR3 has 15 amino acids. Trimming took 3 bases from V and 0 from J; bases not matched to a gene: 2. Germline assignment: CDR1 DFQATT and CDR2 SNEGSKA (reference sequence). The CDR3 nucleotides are TGCAGTGCTAGTTCTAGCGGGGGGAGCACAGATACGCAGTATTTT. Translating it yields CSASSSGGSTDTQYF.

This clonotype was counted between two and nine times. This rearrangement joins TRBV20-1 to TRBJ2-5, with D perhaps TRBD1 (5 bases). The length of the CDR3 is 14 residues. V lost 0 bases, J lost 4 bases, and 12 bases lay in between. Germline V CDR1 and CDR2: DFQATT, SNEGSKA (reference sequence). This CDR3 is CSARERWGGETQYF. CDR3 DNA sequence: TGCAGTGCTAGAGAACGGTGGGGCGGAGAGACCCAGTACTTC.

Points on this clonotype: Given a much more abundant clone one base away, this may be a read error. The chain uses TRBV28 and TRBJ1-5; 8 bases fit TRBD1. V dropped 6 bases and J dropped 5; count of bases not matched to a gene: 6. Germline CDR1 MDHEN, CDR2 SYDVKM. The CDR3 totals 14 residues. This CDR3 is CASSPTGGDQPQHF. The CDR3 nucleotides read TGTGCCAGCAGCCCTACAGGGGGGGATCAGCCCCAGCATTTT.

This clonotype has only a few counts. For the CDR3, the DNA is TGTGCCACCAGTGTTCGGAATGAGCAGTTCTTC. Translated: CATSVRNEQFF. V is TRBV24-1 and J is TRBJ2-1; no definite D call. The germline gives CDR1 KGHDR, CDR2 SFDVKD. The CDR3 is 11 amino acids. V lost 5 bases, J lost 7 bases, and 5 bases lay in between.

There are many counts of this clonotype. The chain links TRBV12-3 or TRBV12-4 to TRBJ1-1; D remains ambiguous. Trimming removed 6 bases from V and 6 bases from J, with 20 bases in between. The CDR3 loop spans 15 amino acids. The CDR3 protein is CASSPMWRDRSEAFF. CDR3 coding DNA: TGTGCCAGCAGCCCGATGTGGAGGGATCGGTCTGAAGCTTTCTTT.

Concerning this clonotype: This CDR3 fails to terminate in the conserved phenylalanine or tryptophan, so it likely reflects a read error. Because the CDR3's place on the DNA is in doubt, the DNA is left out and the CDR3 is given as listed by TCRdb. CDR3 protein: CASSEGQPYTFGS. The chain links TRBV2 to TRBJ2-5; TRBD1 is taken as the D call from the table, unchecked against the DNA. CDR1 and CDR2 from the germline V gene are SNHLY and FYNNEI. The CDR3 sequence runs 13 residues, both termini included.

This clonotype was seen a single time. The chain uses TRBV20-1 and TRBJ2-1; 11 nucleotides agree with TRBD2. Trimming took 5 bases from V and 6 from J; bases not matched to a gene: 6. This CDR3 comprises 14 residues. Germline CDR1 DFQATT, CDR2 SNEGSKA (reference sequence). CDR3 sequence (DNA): TGCAGTGCTGTAGCGGGAGGGAGATTCAATGAGCAGTTCTTC. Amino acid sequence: CSAVAGGRFNEQFF.

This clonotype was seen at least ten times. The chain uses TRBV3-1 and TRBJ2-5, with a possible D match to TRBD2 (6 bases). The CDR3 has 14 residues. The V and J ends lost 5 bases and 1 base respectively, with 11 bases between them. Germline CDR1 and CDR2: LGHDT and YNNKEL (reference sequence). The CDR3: CASSASGGQETQYF. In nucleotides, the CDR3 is TGTGCCAGCAGCGCATCCGGGGGCCAAGAGACCCAGTACTTC.